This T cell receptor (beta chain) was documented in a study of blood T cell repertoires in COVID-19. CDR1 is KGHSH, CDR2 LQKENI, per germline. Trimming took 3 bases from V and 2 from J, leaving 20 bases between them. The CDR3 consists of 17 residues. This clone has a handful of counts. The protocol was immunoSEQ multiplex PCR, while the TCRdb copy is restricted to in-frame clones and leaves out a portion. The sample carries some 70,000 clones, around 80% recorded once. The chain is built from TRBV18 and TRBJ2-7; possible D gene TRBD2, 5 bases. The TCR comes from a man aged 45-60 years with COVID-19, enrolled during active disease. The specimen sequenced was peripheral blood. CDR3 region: CASSPPETTGMPYEQYF. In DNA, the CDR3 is TGTGCCAGCTCACCTCCAGAGACCACCGGGATGCCCTACGAGCAGTACTTC.